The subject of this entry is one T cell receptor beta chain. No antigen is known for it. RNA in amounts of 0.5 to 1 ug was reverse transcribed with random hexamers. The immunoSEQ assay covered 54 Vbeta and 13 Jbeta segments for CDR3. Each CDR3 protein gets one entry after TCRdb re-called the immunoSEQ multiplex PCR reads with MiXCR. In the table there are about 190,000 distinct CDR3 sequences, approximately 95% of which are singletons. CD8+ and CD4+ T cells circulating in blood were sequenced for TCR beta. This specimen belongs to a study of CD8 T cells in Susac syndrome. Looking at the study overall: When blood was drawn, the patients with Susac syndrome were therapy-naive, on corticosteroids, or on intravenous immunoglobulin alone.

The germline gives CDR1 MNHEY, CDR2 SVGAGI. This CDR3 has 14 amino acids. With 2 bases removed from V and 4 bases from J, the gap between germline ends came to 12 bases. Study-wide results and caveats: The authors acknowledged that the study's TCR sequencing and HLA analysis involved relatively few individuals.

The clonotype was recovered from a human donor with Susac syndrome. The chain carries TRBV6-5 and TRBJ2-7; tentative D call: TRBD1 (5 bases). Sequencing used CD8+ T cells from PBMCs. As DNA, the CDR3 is TGTGCCAGCAGTTACAGTAGGGGTATTTACGAGCAGTACTTC. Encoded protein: CASSYSRGIYEQYF.